Following are 16 T cell receptor beta chains from one sample sequenced in a study of glioma-infiltrating T cells after dendritic cell vaccination. Time point of the sample: after dendritic cell vaccination, including at tumor progression/relapse. TCRdb's table, derived via immunoSEQ multiplex PCR, lists solely in-frame clones and lacks some. Of approximately 92,000 clones listed, roughly 80% were seen once; the top ten hold 5.4%. The sample in question was blood, obtained after dendritic cell vaccination. These receptor sequences come from a human donor with glioblastoma.

The V call is TRBV10-3, the J call TRBJ1-2; a possible D gene is TRBD1 (6 bases). V lost 4 bases to trimming and J lost 3 bases, with 9 bases between them. The CDR3 sequence is 13 residues long. CDR1 is ENHRY, CDR2 SYGVKD, per germline. CDR3: CAISAQGYYGYTF. DNA for the CDR3: TGTGCCATCAGTGCACAGGGATACTATGGCTACACCTTC.

J is TRBJ1-1 and V is TRBV7-8; perhaps TRBD1 as D (6 bases). CDR3 length equals 17 residues. Germline V CDR1 and CDR2: SGHVS, FQNEAQ. V was cut by 5 bases and J by 1 base, with 20 bases left in between. The CDR3, as DNA: TGTGCCAGCAGCCGCAACAGGGTGCGCAGTAGGAACACTGAAGCTTTCTTT. Translated: CASSRNRVRSRNTEAFF.

The chain has TRBV19 and TRBJ1-5; 10 nucleotides line up with TRBD1. Trimming removed 10 bases from V and 0 bases from J; junction bases left unmatched: 9. This CDR3 contains 16 residues. Germline CDR1 LNHDA, CDR2 SQIVND (reference sequence). As DNA, the CDR3 is TGTGCCACTGGGGCGACAGGGGGCCTTAGCAATCAGCCCCAGCATTTT. This encodes CATGATGGLSNQPQHF.

This clone has only a few counts. V usage is TRBV6-5 and J usage is TRBJ1-1; unclear D gene. CDR1 is MNHEY and CDR2 is SVGAGI in the germline V gene. Trimming left V 5 bases short and J 1 base short, with 8 bases between. The CDR3 loop spans 13 amino acids. The CDR3, as DNA: TGTGCCAGCAGTGACACCACGAACACTGAAGCTTTCTTT. Translating it yields CASSDTTNTEAFF.

In nucleotides, the CDR3 is TGTGCCAGCAGCAGCGGGATAGTAACAGATACGCAGTATTTT. Amino acids: CASSSGIVTDTQYF. The rearrangement joins TRBV7-9 to TRBJ2-3; 7 positions agree with TRBD2. The CDR3 is 14 amino acids. The germline V gene encodes CDR1 SEHNR and CDR2 FQNEAQ (reference sequence). With V trimmed by 5 bases and J by 3 bases, 5 bases remained unmatched.

This sequence joins TRBV6-6 and TRBJ1-2, with D perhaps matching TRBD1 (5 bases). The CDR3 runs 14 residues. V gave up 4 bases and J gave up 4 bases, with 13 bases separating them. Per germline, CDR1 MNHNY and CDR2 SVGAGI (reference sequence). The CDR3 bases are TGTGCCAGCAGTTCGATCAGGGCCTCCTATGGCTACACCTTC. It yields the protein CASSSIRASYGYTF.

The chain recombines TRBV6-5 with TRBJ2-2, with 8 bases aligning to TRBD1. CDR1 and CDR2 (germline): MNHEY, SVGAGI. The trim removed 8 bases at V and 1 base at J, leaving 6 bases unmatched. CDR3 length equals 15 residues. The CDR3 loop reads CASWRQGMNTGELFF. CDR3 coding DNA: TGTGCCAGCTGGCGACAGGGGATGAACACCGGGGAGCTGTTTTTT.

The V and J genes are TRBV4-2 and TRBJ1-1, with D tentatively TRBD1 (5 bases). V was pared by 0 bases and J by 4 bases, with 9 bases between. The CDR3 sequence is 14 residues long. Germline V lookup: CDR1 LGHNA, CDR2 YNFKEQ. CDR3: CASSQDGTFTEAFF. CDR3 in DNA: TGTGCCAGCAGCCAAGACGGGACTTTCACTGAAGCTTTCTTT.

The chain has TRBV11-2 and TRBJ1-2; D uncertain. The length of the CDR3 is 14 residues. Germline V CDR1 and CDR2: SGHAT, FQNNGV. V was shortened by 2 bases and J by 5 bases, with 12 bases between the two germline ends. CDR3 bases: TGTGCCAGCAGCTTATCTACGGGGATATATGGCTACACCTTC. As protein: CASSLSTGIYGYTF.

A few counts support this clone. The chain joins TRBV28 to TRBJ1-1, with 9 bases that match TRBD1. This CDR3 region has 16 residues. CDR1 is MDHEN, CDR2 SYDVKM, per germline. Losses at the gene ends were 2 bases for V and 9 bases for J; bases not matched to a gene: 13. CDR3 bases: TGTGCCAGCAGTTTAGGGGGGGACAGGGATTTTCGAAAAGCTTTCTTT. This sequence encodes CASSLGGDRDFRKAFF.

This chain connects TRBV5-1 to TRBJ2-7; no reliable D call. This CDR3 region has 11 residues. Germline assignment: CDR1 SGHRS and CDR2 YFSETQ. The V and J ends lost 0 bases and 7 bases respectively, with 5 bases between them. CDR3: CASSLEQEQYF. CDR3 in DNA: TGCGCCAGCAGCTTGGAACAGGAGCAGTACTTC. Looking up the rest from reference TRBV5-1 and TRBJ2-7 gives the full variable domain: KAGVTQTPRYLIKTRGQQVTLSCSPISGHRSVSWYQQTPGQGLQFLFEYFSETQRNKGNFPGRFSGRQFSNSRSEMNVSTLELGDSALYLCASSLEQEQYFGPGTRLTVT.

V is TRBV1 and J is TRBJ2-7; the table calls TRBD2, which could not be checked here. TRBV1 is classified as a pseudogene. This CDR3 has 17 residues. In DNA form, the CDR3 reads TGCACCAGCAGCCAAGATCTTGAAGCGGGAGGTCCCCACGAGCAGTACTTC. Translation: CTSSQDLEAGGPHEQYF.

The chain joins TRBV10-3 to TRBJ2-7, with TRBD2 matching over 11 bases. CDR1 is ENHRY and CDR2 is SYGVKD in the germline V gene. Germline trimming cut 7 bases from V and 4 bases from J; bases unmatched to any gene: 6. The CDR3 loop spans 14 amino acids. The CDR3 sequence: CAINPGLADYEQYF. The CDR3 DNA sequence: TGTGCCATCAACCCGGGACTAGCGGATTACGAGCAGTACTTC.

V usage is TRBV2 and J usage is TRBJ1-1; D gene ambiguous. CDR3 size: 15 residues. The V end lost 6 bases, the J end lost 1 base, and 15 bases lay between the germline ends. Germline lookup yields CDR1 SNHLY and CDR2 FYNNEI. In DNA form, the CDR3 reads TGTGCCAGCAGACCCTTCGCGGGAGGGAACACTGAAGCTTTCTTT. Amino acid sequence: CASRPFAGGNTEAFF. The full variable domain, its missing parts supplied by reference TRBV2 and TRBJ1-1, is EPEVTQTPSHQVTQMGQEVILRCVPISNHLYFYWYRQILGQKVEFLVSFYNNEISEKSEIFDDQFSVERPDGSNFTLKIRSTKLEDSAMYFCASRPFAGGNTEAFFGQGTRLTVV.

The genes are TRBV2 and TRBJ1-2, with a tentative D call TRBD1 (5 bases). CDR3 length: 13 residues. V gave up 2 bases and J gave up 7 bases, with 11 bases separating them. CDR1 and CDR2 (germline): SNHLY, FYNNEI. The chain's CDR3 is CASSESVGVGYTF. The CDR3 DNA follows: TGTGCCAGCAGTGAATCGGTAGGGGTTGGCTACACCTTC.

This chain uses TRBV29-1 with TRBJ2-3; the D is unclear. Germline V gene lookup returns CDR1 SQVTM and CDR2 ANQGSEA. Trimming stripped 4 bases from V and 5 bases from J, with 13 bases between. The CDR3 extends over 13 amino acids. CDR3 sequence reads: CSVGRRLGDTQYF. The CDR3 DNA follows: TGCAGCGTTGGCAGACGACTGGGAGATACGCAGTATTTT.